The rows below give T cell receptor beta chains drawn from one sample of a study of shared clonotypes between healthy human individuals. Clones were sequenced by immunoSEQ multiplex PCR, and TCRdb holds only the in-frame ones, with some missing. The data show roughly 1.4 million clones, with approximately 98.5% seen just once and approximately 0.38% held by the top ten. Sequences were obtained from naive CD4+ T cells sorted from blood. The receptor source for this set is a man younger than 40 in good health. The CDR3 runs from the conserved cysteine through the conserved F or W.

V gene: TRBV27
J gene: TRBJ2-5
CDR3 protein: CASRLRGKETQYF

V gene: TRBV2
J gene: TRBJ2-1
CDR3 protein: CASSPAGGEQFF

V gene: TRBV14
J gene: TRBJ2-1
CDR3 protein: CASSQGIGLALSNEQFF

V gene: TRBV27
J gene: TRBJ1-2
CDR3 protein: CASRTGSGYTF

V gene: TRBV28
J gene: TRBJ2-7
CDR3 protein: CASRGLAAYEQYF

V gene: TRBV7-2
J gene: TRBJ2-7
CDR3 protein: CASSWRNSASGGNYEQYF

V gene: TRBV7-8
J gene: TRBJ2-3
CDR3 protein: CASSRSQASGAAGDTQYF

V gene: TRBV18
J gene: TRBJ1-4
CDR3 protein: CASSPRTGNNEKLFF

V gene: TRBV4-1
J gene: TRBJ2-3
CDR3 protein: CASSPGDRGTDTQYF

V gene: TRBV6-4
J gene: TRBJ2-1
CDR3 protein: CASSDSSGGRSYNEQFF

V gene: TRBV10-1
J gene: TRBJ2-7
CDR3 protein: CASSPGVAVYEQYF

V gene: TRBV7-2
J gene: TRBJ2-3
CDR3 protein: CASIPGGPGDTQYF

V gene: TRBV5-8
J gene: TRBJ2-7
CDR3 protein: CASSHRKVIPYEQYF

V gene: TRBV5-1
J gene: TRBJ2-3
CDR3 protein: CASSLVLNTDTQYF

V gene: TRBV5-1
J gene: TRBJ2-5
CDR3 protein: CASSLAQRRETQYF

V gene: TRBV7-7
J gene: TRBJ1-5
CDR3 protein: CASSLPSATSPPQHF

V gene: TRBV28
J gene: TRBJ2-7
CDR3 protein: CASSLPGEQYF

V gene: TRBV7-2
J gene: TRBJ2-1
CDR3 protein: CASSYLSGSGVNEQFF

V gene: TRBV4-1
J gene: TRBJ1-2
CDR3 protein: CASSPWAPTNYGYTF

V gene: TRBV5-4
J gene: TRBJ2-3
CDR3 protein: CASSIGFTDTQYF

V gene: TRBV7-8
J gene: TRBJ2-3
CDR3 protein: CASSLGLDPQYF

V gene: TRBV6-5
J gene: TRBJ1-1
CDR3 protein: CASSTTAEAFF

V gene: TRBV12-5
J gene: TRBJ2-3
CDR3 protein: CASGFTGVDTQYF

V gene: TRBV5-4
J gene: TRBJ2-5
CDR3 protein: CASSLEHRGETQYF

V gene: TRBV11-2
J gene: TRBJ2-7
CDR3 protein: CASSSYGTQSYEQYF

V gene: TRBV7-8
J gene: TRBJ2-3
CDR3 protein: CASSLAPGSRGTDTQYF

V gene: TRBV6-4
J gene: TRBJ1-2
CDR3 protein: CASSGSIYGYTF

V gene: TRBV18
J gene: TRBJ2-7
CDR3 protein: CASSPSGTQERNEQYF

V gene: TRBV18
J gene: TRBJ2-2
CDR3 protein: CASSPLRPANTGELFF

V gene: TRBV11-2
J gene: TRBJ2-2
CDR3 protein: CASRILVAGGAGELFF

V gene: TRBV9
J gene: TRBJ1-3
CDR3 protein: CASSVDSGGNTIYF

V gene: TRBV9
J gene: TRBJ2-2
CDR3 protein: CASSVDRQAGGSGELFF

V gene: TRBV30
J gene: TRBJ2-5
CDR3 protein: CAWSDARETQYF

V gene: TRBV11-2
J gene: TRBJ2-7
CDR3 protein: CASSLLAGVWPYEQYF

V gene: TRBV5-1
J gene: TRBJ1-1
CDR3 protein: CASSLVGGAEAFF

V gene: TRBV7-9
J gene: TRBJ2-3
CDR3 protein: CASSLVRSSGDSTDTQYF

V gene: TRBV5-1
J gene: TRBJ1-1
CDR3 protein: CASSLGQPNTEAFF